This T cell receptor beta chain emerged from a study of prognosis after radiotherapy for stage I lung cancer. Germline CDR1 is MDHEN and CDR2 is SYDVKM. CDR3 length equals 16 residues. The junction had 7 bases not matched to a gene; V was cut back by 4 bases and J by 0 bases. The sample holds many counts of this clonotype. The genomic DNA TCR beta CDR3 region underwent two rounds of multiplex PCR. Each TRBV and TRBJ gene had its own primer in the first PCR round. TCRdb called the multiplex PCR reads again in MiXCR, with one record for every CDR3 protein. Among about 14,000 distinct CDR3 sequences listed, approximately 33% were seen once.

This TCR came from a donor aged 50 or older with non-small cell lung cancer. The sample in question was PBMCs, obtained before or after stereotactic body radiation therapy (not recorded which). This rearrangement joins TRBV28 to TRBJ1-1, with 8 bases matching TRBD1. The CDR3 nucleotides read TGTGCCAGCAGTTCCGAGCAGGGGGCTATGAACACTGAAGCTTTCTTT. Translation: CASSSEQGAMNTEAFF.